This T cell receptor (beta chain) was captured in a study of blood T cell repertoires in COVID-19. Clones were sequenced by immunoSEQ multiplex PCR, and TCRdb holds only the in-frame ones, with some missing. The data hold approximately 180,000 clones, with 88% observed a single time. The germline CDR1 and CDR2 sequences are LNHNV and YYDKDF (reference sequence). The length of the CDR3 is 15 residues. The V gene lost 2 bases and the J gene lost 5 bases, with 14 bases spanning the gap. The TCR originated in a man aged 35 to 55 with active or convalescent COVID-19. The sample comprised peripheral blood. The chain employs TRBV15 and TRBJ2-3; D ambiguous. The CDR3 reads CATSRKVGLGDTQYF. The CDR3 DNA sequence: TGTGCCACCAGCAGAAAGGTGGGCCTGGGAGATACGCAGTATTTT. The whole variable domain, remainder taken from reference TRBV15 and TRBJ2-3, is DAMVIQNPRYQVTQFGKPVTLSCSQTLNHNVMYWYQQKSSQAPKLLFHYYDKDFNNEADTPDNFQSRRPNTSFCFLDIRSPGLGDTAMYLCATSRKVGLGDTQYFGPGTRLTVL.